This TCR beta chain was sequenced during a study of ipilimumab plus nivolumab after autologous stem cell transplantation. Patients got 3 mg/kg IV nivolumab weeks 1, 4, 7, 10, then biweekly through week 26. The CDR3 is 12 amino acids. The V and J ends lost 8 bases and 7 bases respectively, with 11 bases between them. Germline CDR1 and CDR2: MNHNS and SASEGT. Measured with immunoSEQ multiplex PCR; TCRdb has only the in-frame clones, and not every one. The sample lists tens of thousands of clones; around nine tenths were seen once. The TCR was taken from a male donor with multiple myeloma. This material consisted of PBMCs, taken in a trial of ipilimumab plus nivolumab as post-transplant consolidation. The V call is TRBV6-1, the J call TRBJ1-4; D is undetermined. Written as DNA, the CDR3 is TGTGCCAGCGGGCGAGGAGGTGAAAAACTGTTTTTT. It specifies CASGRGGEKLFF.